This TCR beta chain was captured in a study of cytomegalovirus exposure and HLA in healthy donors. Study-level findings and limits: It was found in a later analysis that first-cohort TCR clusters tended to co-occur in the 130 or so validation repertoires. Cytomegalovirus status, reportedly, was diagnosed with high specificity and sensitivity by the classifier. Cytomegalovirus-associated status was assigned to approximately 160 TCR beta chains.

As for this clone: Its antigen is undetermined.

From germline, CDR1 is SNHLY and CDR2 FYNNEI. The CDR3 extends over 14 amino acids. V lost 7 bases and J lost 2; bases outside the gene matches: 3. This table comes from immunoSEQ multiplex PCR, and its TCRdb copy is limited to in-frame clones, with some not included. The sample has around 55,000 clones, approximately 92% seen once. Material: PBMCs. The chain links TRBV2 to TRBJ2-5; TRBD2 matches 11 bases. The sequence came from a man between 18 and 29 years old in good health and CMV-seronegative. The CDR3 here is CASKGLAVQETQYF. The CDR3 region has the DNA TGTGCCAGCAAGGGACTAGCGGTTCAAGAGACCCAGTACTTC. The full variable domain, in which reference TRBV2 and TRBJ2-5 provide the parts outside the CDR3, is EPEVTQTPSHQVTQMGQEVILRCVPISNHLYFYWYRQILGQKVEFLVSFYNNEISEKSEIFDDQFSVERPDGSNFTLKIRSTKLEDSAMYFCASKGLAVQETQYFGPGTRLLVL.